The entry that follows covers one TCR beta chain sequence. The data derive from a study of human thymus T cells. The CDR3 runs to 14 residues. Germline loops: CDR1 SGHVS, CDR2 FQNEAQ. J was trimmed by 5 bases and V by 5 bases; bases with no gene match: 4. The thymus was resected at corrective cardiac surgery. The method was immunoSEQ multiplex PCR; TCRdb's version includes in-frame clones alone and lacks a portion of them. The sample consists of tens of thousands of clones, roughly 96% of them appearing once. This TCR came from a boy in the first two years of life with a congenital heart defect but otherwise immunologically healthy. The gene calls are TRBV7-8 and TRBJ1-4, with 8 bases that match TRBD1. Source material: thymus tissue. In DNA, the CDR3 is TGTGCCAGCAGCCCGGACAGGGCCAATGAAAAACTGTTTTTT. Its protein product is CASSPDRANEKLFF. Supplemented by reference TRBV7-8 and TRBJ1-4, the full variable domain reads GAGVSQSPRYKVAKRGQDVALRCDPISGHVSLFWYQQALGQGPEFLTYFQNEAQLDKSGLPSDRFFAERPEGSVSTLKIQRTQQEDSAVYLCASSPDRANEKLFFGSGTQLSVL.